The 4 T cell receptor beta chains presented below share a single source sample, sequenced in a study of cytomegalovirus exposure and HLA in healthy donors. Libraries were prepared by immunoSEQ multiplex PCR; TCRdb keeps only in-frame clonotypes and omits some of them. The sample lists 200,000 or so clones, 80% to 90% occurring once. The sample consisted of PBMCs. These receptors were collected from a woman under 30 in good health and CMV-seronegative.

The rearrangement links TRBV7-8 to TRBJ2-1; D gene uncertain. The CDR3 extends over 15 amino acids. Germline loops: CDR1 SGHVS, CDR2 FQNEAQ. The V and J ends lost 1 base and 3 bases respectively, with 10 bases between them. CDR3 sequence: CASSLDVSVYNEQFF. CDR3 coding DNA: TGTGCCAGCAGCTTAGACGTTTCAGTCTACAATGAGCAGTTCTTC.

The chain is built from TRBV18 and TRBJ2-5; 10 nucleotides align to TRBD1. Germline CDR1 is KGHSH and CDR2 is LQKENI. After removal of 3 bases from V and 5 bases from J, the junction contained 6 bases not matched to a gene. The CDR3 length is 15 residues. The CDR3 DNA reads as TGTGCCAGCTCACCGGGACAGGGGTTTTTGGAGACCCAGTACTTC. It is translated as CASSPGQGFLETQYF.

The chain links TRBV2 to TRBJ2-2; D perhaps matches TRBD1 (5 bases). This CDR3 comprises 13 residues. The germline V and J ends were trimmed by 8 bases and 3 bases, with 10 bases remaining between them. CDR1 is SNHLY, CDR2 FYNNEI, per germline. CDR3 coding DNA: TGTGCCAGCCAGCAGGGCCACACCGGGGAGCTGTTTTTT. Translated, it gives CASQQGHTGELFF.

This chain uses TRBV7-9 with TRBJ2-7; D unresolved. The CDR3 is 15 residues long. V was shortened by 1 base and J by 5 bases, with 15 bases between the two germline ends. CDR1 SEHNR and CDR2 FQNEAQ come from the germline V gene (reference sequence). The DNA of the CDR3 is TGTGCCAGCAGCTTAGAACCAGAAGCCCTAGACGAGCAGTACTTC. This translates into CASSLEPEALDEQYF. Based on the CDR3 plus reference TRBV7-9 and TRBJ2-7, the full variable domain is DTGVSQNPRHKITKRGQNVTFRCDPISEHNRLYWYRQTLGQGPEFLTYFQNEAQLEKSRLLSDRFSAERPKGSFSTLEIQRTEQGDSAMYLCASSLEPEALDEQYFGPGTRLTVT.